This T cell receptor beta chain was profiled in a study of blood T cells in healthy people across ages. Regarding the study as a whole: Diversity estimates from one million T cells were considered underestimates.

In this sample, this clonotype turned up a few times. Its target is not known. Combining a sample-barcoded 5' primer with a J-beta primer mix, a second PCR ran for 7 to 11 cycles. Using its own MiXCR run on the 5' RACE reads, TCRdb lists one record per CDR3 protein. The repertoire holds about 620,000 distinct CDR3 sequences, with over 20% as singletons. The material sequenced was blood. The receptor comes from a man aged 65-85 years in good health.

The CDR3 reads CATEGTRYEQYF. CDR3 DNA: TGTGCCACCGAGGGGACGCGCTACGAGCAGTACTTC. The gene calls are TRBV28 and TRBJ2-7, with D possibly being TRBD1 or TRBD2 (5 bases each). This CDR3 region has 12 residues. The V end was cut by 10 bases, the J end by 3 bases, with 13 bases between. The V gene's germline CDR1 is MDHEN and CDR2 SYDVKM.